This T cell receptor (beta chain) was documented in a study of T cells after yellow fever vaccination. Study at large: SMART-Seq v4 Ultra Low Input prepared the low-cell-number fractions. Study-level points and caveats: By day 5 rather than day 15, the secondary response had peaked, though it was weaker. CD4 and CD8 compartments shared a small share of clonotypes, likely from convergent recombination. Booster sampling recovered most clones from primary vaccination (under 97% CD4, around 88% CD8).

V lost 0 bases and J lost 1, with 9 bases in between. The CDR3 has 16 residues. Germline CDR1 reads SEHNR; CDR2 reads FQNEAQ (reference sequence). This clonotype was counted a few times. TCRdb re-called the 5' RACE reads with MiXCR, one entry per CDR3 protein. The sample includes 80,000 to 100,000 distinct CDR3 sequences, under 9% of them seen just once. The source of this sequence is a man between 18 and 29 years old who received the YFV17D yellow fever vaccine. Sequencing was performed on CD8+ T cells not binding an NS4B(214-222) dextramer, sorted from PBMCs, taken around 14 days after the first yellow fever vaccination. V is TRBV7-9 and J is TRBJ1-4; unclear D gene. The CDR3 DNA is TGTGCCAGCAGCTTAGCACCCCGGGGAACTAATGAAAAACTGTTTTTT. This translates into CASSLAPRGTNEKLFF.